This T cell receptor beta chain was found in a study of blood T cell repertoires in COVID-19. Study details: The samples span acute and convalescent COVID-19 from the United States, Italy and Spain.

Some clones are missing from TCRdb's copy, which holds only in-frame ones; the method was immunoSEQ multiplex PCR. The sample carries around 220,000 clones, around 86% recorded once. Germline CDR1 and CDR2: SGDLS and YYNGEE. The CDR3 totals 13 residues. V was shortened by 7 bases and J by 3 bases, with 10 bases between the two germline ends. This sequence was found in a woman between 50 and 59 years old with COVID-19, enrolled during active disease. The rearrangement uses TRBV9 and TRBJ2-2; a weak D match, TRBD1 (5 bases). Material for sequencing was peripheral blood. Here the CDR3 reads CASGPQDTGELFF. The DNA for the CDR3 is TGTGCCAGCGGCCCACAGGACACCGGGGAGCTGTTTTTT.